This T cell receptor (beta chain) was recovered during a study of breast tumors, draining lymph nodes, adjacent tissues. This clonotype was picked up many times. Its antigen is as yet unknown. Losses at the gene ends were 0 bases for V and 5 bases for J; bases not matched to a gene: 5. This CDR3 is built from 15 residues. The germline CDR1 and CDR2 sequences are SGDLS and YYNGEE. Regarding the study as a whole: Tumor T cell lymph node origin was a supported hypothesis, not proven. Luminal-like breast cancer showed significantly higher tumor–nontumor repertoire similarity than basal-like. Most tumor T cells seemingly derive from lymph node, then expand in tumor. Tumor TCR diversity was below lymph nodes but above nontumor tissue.

Samples came from axillary lymph nodes draining the breast cancer. TCRdb analysed the multiplex PCR reads with MiXCR anew, one entry per CDR3 protein. Altogether under 350,000 distinct CDR3 sequences are present, 30% to 35% being singletons, with the ten largest covering roughly 1.2%. This sequence originates from a female donor with breast cancer. Some clones in this sample may be carry-over from other donors' samples. The chain uses TRBV9 and TRBJ2-1; 7 bases fit TRBD2. The sample comprised axillary lymph node tissue. The CDR3 protein is CASSVGGGRDNEQFF. The CDR3 coding sequence is TGTGCCAGCAGCGTAGGGGGCGGGAGAGACAATGAGCAGTTCTTC.